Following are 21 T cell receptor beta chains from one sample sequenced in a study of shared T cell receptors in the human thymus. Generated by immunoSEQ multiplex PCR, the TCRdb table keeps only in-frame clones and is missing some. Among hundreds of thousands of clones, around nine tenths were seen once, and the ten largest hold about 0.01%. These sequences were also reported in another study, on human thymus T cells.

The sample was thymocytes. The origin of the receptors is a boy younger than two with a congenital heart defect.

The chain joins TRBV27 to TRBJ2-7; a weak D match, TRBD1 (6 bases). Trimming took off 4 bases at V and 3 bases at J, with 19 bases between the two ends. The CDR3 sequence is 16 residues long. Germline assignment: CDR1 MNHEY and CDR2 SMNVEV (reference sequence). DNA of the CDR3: TGTGCCAGCAGTTCAGGGGAAGACGGTCCCATCTACGAGCAGTACTTC. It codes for CASSSGEDGPIYEQYF.

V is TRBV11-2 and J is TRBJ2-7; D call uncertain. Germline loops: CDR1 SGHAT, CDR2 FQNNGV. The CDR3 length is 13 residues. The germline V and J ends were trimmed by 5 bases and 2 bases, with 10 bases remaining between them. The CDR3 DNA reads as TGTGCCAGCAGCACACGACAAACCTACGAGCAGTACTTC. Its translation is CASSTRQTYEQYF.

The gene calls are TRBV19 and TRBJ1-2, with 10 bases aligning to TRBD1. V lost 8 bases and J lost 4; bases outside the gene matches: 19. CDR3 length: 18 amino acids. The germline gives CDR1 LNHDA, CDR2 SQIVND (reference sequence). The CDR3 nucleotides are TGTGCCAGTGCCAACCCGGGACAGGGGCTCTATCCATTCTATGGCTACACCTTC. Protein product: CASANPGQGLYPFYGYTF.

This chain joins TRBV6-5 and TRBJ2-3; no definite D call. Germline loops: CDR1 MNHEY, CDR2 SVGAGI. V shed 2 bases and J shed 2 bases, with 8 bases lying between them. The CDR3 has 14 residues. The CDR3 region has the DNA TGTGCCAGCAGTTACCCTACCTTCACAGATACGCAGTATTTT. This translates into CASSYPTFTDTQYF.

In nucleotides, the CDR3 is TGTGCCAGCAGTGGGGACAGGAACCACGAGCAGTACTTC. It codes for CASSGDRNHEQYF. The chain carries TRBV5-6 and TRBJ2-7; 8 nucleotides match TRBD1. Germline-derived CDR1 and CDR2 are SGHDT and YYEEEE. CDR3 length: 13 amino acids. The V and J ends lost 5 bases and 5 bases, in that order; junction bases with no gene match: 6.

The chain's CDR3 is CASSQARTGTNTGELFF. CDR3 coding DNA: TGCGCCAGCAGCCAAGCACGGACAGGGACGAACACCGGGGAGCTGTTTTTT. The chain joins TRBV4-3 to TRBJ2-2; TRBD1 aligns across 8 bases. The CDR3 is 17 residues long. Germline V lookup: CDR1 LGHNA, CDR2 YSLEER. V trimming: 1 base; J trimming: 0 bases; junction bases outside the gene matches: 4.

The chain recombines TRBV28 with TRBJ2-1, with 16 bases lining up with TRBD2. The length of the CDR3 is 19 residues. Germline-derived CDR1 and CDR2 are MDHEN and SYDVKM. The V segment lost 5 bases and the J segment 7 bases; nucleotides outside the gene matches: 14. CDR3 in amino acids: CASSTTGTSGRADGNEQFF. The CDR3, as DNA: TGTGCCAGCAGTACGACCGGGACTAGCGGGAGGGCCGATGGAAATGAGCAGTTCTTC. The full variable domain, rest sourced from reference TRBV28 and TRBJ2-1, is DVKVTQSSRYLVKRTGEKVFLECVQDMDHENMFWYRQDPGLGLRLIYFSYDVKMKEKGDIPEGYSVSREKKERFSLILESASTNQTSMYLCASSTTGTSGRADGNEQFFGPGTRLTVL.

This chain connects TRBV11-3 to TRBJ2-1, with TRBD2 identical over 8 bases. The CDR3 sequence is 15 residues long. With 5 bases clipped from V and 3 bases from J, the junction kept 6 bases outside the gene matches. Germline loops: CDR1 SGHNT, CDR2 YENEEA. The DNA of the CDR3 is TGTGCCAGCAGCCTCCGGGGGGGGGACTACAATGAGCAGTTCTTC. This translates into CASSLRGGDYNEQFF.

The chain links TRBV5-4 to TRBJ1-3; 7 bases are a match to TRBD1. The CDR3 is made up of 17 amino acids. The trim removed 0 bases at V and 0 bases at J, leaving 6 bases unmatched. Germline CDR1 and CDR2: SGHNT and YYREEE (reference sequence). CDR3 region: CASSLVDRADSGNTIYF. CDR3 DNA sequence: TGTGCCAGCAGCTTGGTTGACAGGGCGGACTCTGGAAACACCATATATTTT.

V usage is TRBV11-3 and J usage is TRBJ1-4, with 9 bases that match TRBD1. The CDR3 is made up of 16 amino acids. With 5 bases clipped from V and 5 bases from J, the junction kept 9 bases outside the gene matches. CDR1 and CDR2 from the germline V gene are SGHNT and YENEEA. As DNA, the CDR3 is TGTGCCAGCAGCCCAAGTGGACAGGGGAAGAATGAAAAACTGTTTTTT. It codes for CASSPSGQGKNEKLFF.

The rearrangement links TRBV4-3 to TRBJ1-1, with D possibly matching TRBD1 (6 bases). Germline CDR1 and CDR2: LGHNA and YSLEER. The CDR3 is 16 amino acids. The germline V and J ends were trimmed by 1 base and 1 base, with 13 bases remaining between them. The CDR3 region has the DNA TGCGCCAGCAGCCAAGTACCCGGGGGGCCGAACACTGAAGCTTTCTTT. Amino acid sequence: CASSQVPGGPNTEAFF.

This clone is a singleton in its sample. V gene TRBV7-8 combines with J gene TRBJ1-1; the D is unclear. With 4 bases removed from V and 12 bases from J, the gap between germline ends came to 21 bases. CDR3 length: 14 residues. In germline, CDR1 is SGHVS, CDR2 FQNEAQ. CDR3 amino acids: CASSSPGASGRPFF. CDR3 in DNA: TGTGCCAGCAGCTCGCCGGGTGCCAGCGGGCGGCCTTTCTTT.

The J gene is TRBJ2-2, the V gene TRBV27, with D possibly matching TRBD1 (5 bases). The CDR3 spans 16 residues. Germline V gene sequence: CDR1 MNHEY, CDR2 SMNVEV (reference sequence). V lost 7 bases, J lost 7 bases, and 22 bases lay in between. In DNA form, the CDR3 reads TGTGCCAGCACCACTCAAGGACAACGGCGACACGGGGAGCTGTTTTTT. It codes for CASTTQGQRRHGELFF.

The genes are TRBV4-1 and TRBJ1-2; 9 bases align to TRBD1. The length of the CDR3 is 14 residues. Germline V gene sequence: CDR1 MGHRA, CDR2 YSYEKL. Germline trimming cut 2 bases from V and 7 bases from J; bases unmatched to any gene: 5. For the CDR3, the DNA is TGCGCCAGCAGCCAAACCGACAGGGGGTGTGGCTACACCTTC. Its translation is CASSQTDRGCGYTF.

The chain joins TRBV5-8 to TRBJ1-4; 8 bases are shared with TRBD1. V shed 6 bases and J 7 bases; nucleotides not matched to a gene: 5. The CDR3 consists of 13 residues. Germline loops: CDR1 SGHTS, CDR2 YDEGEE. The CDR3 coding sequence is TGTGCCAGCATGGCGGACAGGGTTGAAAAACTGTTTTTT. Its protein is CASMADRVEKLFF.

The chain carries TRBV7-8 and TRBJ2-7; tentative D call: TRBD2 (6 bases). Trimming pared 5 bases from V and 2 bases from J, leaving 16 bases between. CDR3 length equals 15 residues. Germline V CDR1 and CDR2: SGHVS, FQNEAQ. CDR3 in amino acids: CASSKPPGETYEQYF. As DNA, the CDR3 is TGTGCCAGCAGCAAGCCGCCGGGAGAGACCTACGAGCAGTACTTC.

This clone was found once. CDR3 amino acids: CASSFLGLAGTGELFF. In nucleotides, the CDR3 is TGTGCCAGCAGTTTCTTAGGACTAGCGGGAACCGGGGAGCTGTTTTTT. The chain links TRBV27 to TRBJ2-2; 12 bases fit TRBD2. The CDR3 is 16 amino acids. J lost 5 bases, V lost 3 bases, and 4 bases had no gene match. The germline CDR1 and CDR2 sequences are MNHEY and SMNVEV (reference sequence).

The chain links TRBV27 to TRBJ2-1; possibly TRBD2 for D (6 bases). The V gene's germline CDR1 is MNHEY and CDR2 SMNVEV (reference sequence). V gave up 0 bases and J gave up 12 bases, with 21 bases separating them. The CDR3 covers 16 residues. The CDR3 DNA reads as TGTGCCAGCAGTTTATCCCTCGTTGCGGGAAGAAGGCCGCAGTTCTTC. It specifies CASSLSLVAGRRPQFF.

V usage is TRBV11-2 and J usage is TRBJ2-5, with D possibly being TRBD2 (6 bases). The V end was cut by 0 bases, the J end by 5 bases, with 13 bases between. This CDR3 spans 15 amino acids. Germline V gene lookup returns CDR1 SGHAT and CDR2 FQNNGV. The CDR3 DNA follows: TGTGCCAGCAGCTTAGAAGCGGGTGGAAGTGAGACCCAGTACTTC. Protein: CASSLEAGGSETQYF.

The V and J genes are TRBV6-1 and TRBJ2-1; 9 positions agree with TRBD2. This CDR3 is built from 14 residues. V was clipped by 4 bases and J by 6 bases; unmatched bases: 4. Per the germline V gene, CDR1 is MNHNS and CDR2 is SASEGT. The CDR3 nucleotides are TGTGCCAGCAGTGGGGGGACTAGCAGCAATGAGCAGTTCTTC. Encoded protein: CASSGGTSSNEQFF.

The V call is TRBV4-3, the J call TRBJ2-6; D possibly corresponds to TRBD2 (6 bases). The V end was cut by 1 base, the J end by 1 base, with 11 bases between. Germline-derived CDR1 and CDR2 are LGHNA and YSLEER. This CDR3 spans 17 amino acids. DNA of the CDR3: TGCGCCAGCAGCCAAGGGGGACTGAATTCTGGGGCCAACGTCCTGACTTTC. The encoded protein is CASSQGGLNSGANVLTF.